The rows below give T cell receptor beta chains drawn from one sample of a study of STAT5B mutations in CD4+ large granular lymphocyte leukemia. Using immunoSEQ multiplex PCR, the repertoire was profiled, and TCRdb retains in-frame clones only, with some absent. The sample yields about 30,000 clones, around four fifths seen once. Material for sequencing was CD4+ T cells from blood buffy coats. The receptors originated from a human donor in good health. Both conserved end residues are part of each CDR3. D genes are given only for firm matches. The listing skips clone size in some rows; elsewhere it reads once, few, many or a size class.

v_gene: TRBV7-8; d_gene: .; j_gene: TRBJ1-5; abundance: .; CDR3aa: CASSLTRNQPQHF; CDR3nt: TGTGCCAGCAGCTTGACAAGGAATCAGCCCCAGCATTTT
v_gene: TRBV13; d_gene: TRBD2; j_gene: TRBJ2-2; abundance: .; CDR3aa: CASSRQLAGVGTGELFF; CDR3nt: TGTGCCAGCAGCCGCCAACTAGCGGGAGTGGGTACCGGGGAGCTGTTTTTT
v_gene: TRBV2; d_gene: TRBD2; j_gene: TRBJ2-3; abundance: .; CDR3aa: CASSDGPGLAGPRASTDTQYF; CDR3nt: TGTGCCAGCAGTGATGGGCCGGGACTAGCGGGACCAAGAGCTAGCACAGATACGCAGTATTTT
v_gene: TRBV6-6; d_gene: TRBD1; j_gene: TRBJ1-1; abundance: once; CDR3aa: CASSASGGGNTEAFF; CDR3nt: TGTGCCAGCAGTGCTTCAGGGGGCGGGAACACTGAAGCTTTCTTT
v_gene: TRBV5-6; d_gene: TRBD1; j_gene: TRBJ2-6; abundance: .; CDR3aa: CASSLDRGPGANVLTF; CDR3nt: TGTGCCAGCAGCTTGGACAGGGGGCCTGGGGCCAACGTCCTGACTTTC
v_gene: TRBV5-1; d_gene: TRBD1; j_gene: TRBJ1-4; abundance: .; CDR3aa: CASSQDRVEEKLFF; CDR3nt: TGCGCCAGCAGCCAAGACAGGGTGGAGGAAAAACTGTTTTTT
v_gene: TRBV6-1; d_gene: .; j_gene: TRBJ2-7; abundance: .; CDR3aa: CASNRRPYEQYF; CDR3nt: TGTGCCAGCAATCGCAGGCCGTACGAGCAGTACTTC
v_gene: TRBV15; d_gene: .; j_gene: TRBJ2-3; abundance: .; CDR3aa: CATTRDSTDTQYF; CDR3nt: TGTGCCACCACGAGAGATAGCACAGATACGCAGTATTTT
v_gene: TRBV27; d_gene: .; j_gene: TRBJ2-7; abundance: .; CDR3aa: CASSSSGTGGYEQYF; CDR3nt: TGTGCCAGCAGTTCGTCCGGGACCGGAGGCTACGAGCAGTACTTC
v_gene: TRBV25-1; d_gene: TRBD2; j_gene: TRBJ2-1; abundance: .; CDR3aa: CASSVISGRDYNEQFF; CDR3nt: TGTGCCAGCAGTGTAATCAGCGGGAGGGACTACAATGAGCAGTTCTTC
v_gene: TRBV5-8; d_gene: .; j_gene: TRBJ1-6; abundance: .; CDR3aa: CASSRPQGYNSPLHF; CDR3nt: TGTGCCAGCAGCAGACCTCAGGGGTATAATTCACCCCTCCACTTT
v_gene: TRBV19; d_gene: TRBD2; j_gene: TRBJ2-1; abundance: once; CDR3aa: CASSTLAGGSISYNEQFF; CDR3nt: TGTGCCAGTAGTACGTTAGCGGGAGGTTCAATCTCCTACAATGAGCAGTTCTTC
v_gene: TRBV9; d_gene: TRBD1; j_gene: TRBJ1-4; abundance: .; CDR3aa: CASSAGDRTLEKLFF; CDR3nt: TGTGCCAGCAGCGCAGGGGACAGAACCCTAGAAAAACTGTTTTTT
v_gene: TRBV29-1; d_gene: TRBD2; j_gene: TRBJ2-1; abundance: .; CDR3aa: CSVVSRTSGAYNEQFF; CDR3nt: TGCAGCGTTGTCAGTCGGACTAGCGGGGCCTACAATGAGCAGTTCTTC
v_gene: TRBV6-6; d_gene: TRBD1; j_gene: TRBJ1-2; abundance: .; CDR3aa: CASSPTGVNYGYTF; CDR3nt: TGTGCCAGCAGTCCTACAGGGGTGAACTATGGCTACACCTTC
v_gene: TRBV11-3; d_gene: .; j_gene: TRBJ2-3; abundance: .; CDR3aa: CASSLNLGGAGTDTQYF; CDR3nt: TGTGCCAGCAGCTTAAATCTTGGGGGGGCAGGCACAGATACGCAGTATTTT
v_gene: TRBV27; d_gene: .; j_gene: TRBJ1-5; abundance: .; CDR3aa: CASSFGTGTELYF; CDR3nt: .
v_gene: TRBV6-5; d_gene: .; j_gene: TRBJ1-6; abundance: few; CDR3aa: CASRPPGQASPLHF; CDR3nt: TGTGCCAGCAGACCTCCGGGACAAGCTTCACCCCTCCACTTT
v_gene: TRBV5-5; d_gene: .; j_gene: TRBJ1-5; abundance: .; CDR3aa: CASSWGGAASNQPQHF; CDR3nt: TGTGCCAGCAGCTGGGGTGGGGCAGCGAGCAATCAGCCCCAGCATTTT
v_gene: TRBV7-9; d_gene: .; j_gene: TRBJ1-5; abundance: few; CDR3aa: CASSRSNQPQHF; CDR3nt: TGTGCCAGCAGCCGGAGCAATCAGCCCCAGCATTTT
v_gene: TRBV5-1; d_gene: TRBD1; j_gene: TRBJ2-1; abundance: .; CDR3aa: CASPLDRGPYNEQFF; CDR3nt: TGCGCCAGCCCCCTAGACAGGGGACCCTACAATGAGCAGTTCTTC
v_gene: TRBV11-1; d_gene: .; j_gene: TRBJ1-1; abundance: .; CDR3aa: CASSPRQGPLSEAFF; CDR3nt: TGTGCCAGCAGCCCGCGACAAGGCCCCCTCTCAGAAGCTTTCTTT
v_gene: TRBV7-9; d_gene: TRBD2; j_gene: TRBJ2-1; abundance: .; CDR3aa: CASRVLAGGPYNEQFF; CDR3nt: TGTGCCAGCAGGGTTCTAGCGGGGGGGCCCTACAATGAGCAGTTCTTC
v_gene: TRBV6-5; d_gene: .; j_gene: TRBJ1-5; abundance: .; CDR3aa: CASSEGGGIQPQHF; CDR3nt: TGTGCCAGCAGTGAGGGGGGAGGGATTCAGCCCCAGCATTTT
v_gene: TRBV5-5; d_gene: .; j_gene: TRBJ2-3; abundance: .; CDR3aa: CASSLNPDTQYF; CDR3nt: TGTGCCAGCAGCTTGAATCCCGATACGCAGTATTTT
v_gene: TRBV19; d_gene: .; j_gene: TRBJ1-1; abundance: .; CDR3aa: CASSIAGVRTEAFF; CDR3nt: TGTGCCAGTAGTATTGCAGGGGTTCGGACTGAAGCTTTCTTT
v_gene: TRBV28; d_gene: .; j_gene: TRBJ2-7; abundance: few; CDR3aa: CASRHSGTGSYEQYF; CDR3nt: TGTGCCAGCAGGCACTCCGGGACTGGATCCTACGAGCAGTACTTC
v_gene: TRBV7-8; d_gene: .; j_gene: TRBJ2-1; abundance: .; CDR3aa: CASSWRGGAIGEQFF; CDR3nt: TGTGCCAGCAGCTGGAGGGGGGGAGCTATTGGTGAGCAGTTCTTC
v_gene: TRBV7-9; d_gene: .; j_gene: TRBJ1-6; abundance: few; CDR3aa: CASSLAGARGSPLHF; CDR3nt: TGTGCCAGCAGCTTAGCAGGGGCGCGAGGTTCACCCCTCCACTTT
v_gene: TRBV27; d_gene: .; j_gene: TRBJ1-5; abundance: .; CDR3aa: CASSDLYSNQPQHF; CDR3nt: TGTGCCAGCAGTGACTTGTATAGCAATCAGCCCCAGCATTTT
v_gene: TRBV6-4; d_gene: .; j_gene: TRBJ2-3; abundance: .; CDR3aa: CASSDSADTQYF; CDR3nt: TGTGCCAGCAGTGACTCCGCAGATACGCAGTATTTT
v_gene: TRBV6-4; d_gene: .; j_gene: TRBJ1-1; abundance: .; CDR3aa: CASRGVRTEAFF; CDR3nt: TGTGCCAGCAGGGGGGTAAGGACTGAAGCTTTCTTT
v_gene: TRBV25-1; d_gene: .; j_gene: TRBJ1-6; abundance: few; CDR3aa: CASSELMGVNSPLHF; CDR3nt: TGTGCCAGCAGTGAATTGATGGGGGTAAATTCACCCCTCCACTTT
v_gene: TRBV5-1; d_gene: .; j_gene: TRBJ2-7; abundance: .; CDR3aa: CASSLNSGSGIFYEQYF; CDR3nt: TGCGCCAGCAGCTTGAATTCTGGGTCAGGGATTTTCTACGAGCAGTACTTC
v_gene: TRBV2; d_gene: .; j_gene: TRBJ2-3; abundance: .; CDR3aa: CASGGGGSTQYF; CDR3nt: TGTGCCAGTGGTGGGGGGGGCAGTACGCAGTATTTT
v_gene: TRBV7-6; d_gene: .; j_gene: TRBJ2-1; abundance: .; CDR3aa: CASSATGTYNEQFF; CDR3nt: TGTGCCAGCTCGGCCACCGGGACCTACAATGAGCAGTTCTTC
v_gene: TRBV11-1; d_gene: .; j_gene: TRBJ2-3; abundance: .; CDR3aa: CASSWAVRTSTDTQYF; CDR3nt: TGTGCCAGCAGCTGGGCAGTGCGGACTAGCACAGATACGCAGTATTTT
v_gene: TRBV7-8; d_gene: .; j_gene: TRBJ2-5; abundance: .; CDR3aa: CASSLPAGRQETQYF; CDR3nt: TGTGCCAGCAGCCTACCGGCGGGTCGACAAGAGACCCAGTACTTC
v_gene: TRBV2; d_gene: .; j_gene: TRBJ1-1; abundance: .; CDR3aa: CASRTGQSISTEAFF; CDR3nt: TGTGCCAGCAGAACAGGCCAAAGTATAAGCACTGAAGCTTTCTTT
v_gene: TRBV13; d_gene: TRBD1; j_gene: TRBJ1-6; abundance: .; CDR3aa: CASSSRRQGSSYNSPLHF; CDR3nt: TGTGCCAGCAGCTCTCGACGACAGGGAAGCTCCTATAATTCACCCCTCCACTTT
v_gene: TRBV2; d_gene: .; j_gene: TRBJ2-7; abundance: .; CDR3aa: CASTPSVYEQYF; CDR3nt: TGTGCCAGCACCCCGTCCGTCTACGAGCAGTACTTC
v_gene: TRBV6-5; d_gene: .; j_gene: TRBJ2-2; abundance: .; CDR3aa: CASSYFPGLGELFF; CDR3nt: TGTGCCAGCAGTTATTTTCCCGGTCTCGGGGAGCTGTTTTTT
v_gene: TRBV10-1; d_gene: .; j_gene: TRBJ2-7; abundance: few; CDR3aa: CASSRGGSSYEQYF; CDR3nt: TGCGCCAGCTCTCGAGGGGGTAGCTCCTACGAGCAGTACTTC